The 18 T cell receptor beta chains below all came from one sample that was sequenced in a study of PD-1 blockade in mismatch repair-deficient tumors. Profiled with immunoSEQ multiplex PCR; TCRdb holds only in-frame clones, not every one. The table includes 130,000 or so clones, roughly nine tenths detected once. Here the sequenced sample was peripheral blood, taken 44 weeks after starting pembrolizumab. The receptor set was obtained from an adult with mismatch repair-deficient cancer.

The V call is TRBV10-3, the J call TRBJ2-3; perhaps TRBD2 as D (5 bases). V lost 7 bases, J lost 3 bases, and 11 bases lay in between. The CDR3 sequence is 13 residues long. Germline CDR1 is ENHRY and CDR2 is SYGVKD. The CDR3 sequence is CAITPSSTDTQYF. CDR3 sequence (DNA): TGTGCCATCACCCCTAGCTCGACAGATACGCAGTATTTT.

As to this clone: The same CDR3 can be traced to other DNA sequences in this sample. The chain couples TRBV7-9 to TRBJ2-7, with a tentative D call TRBD1 (6 bases). The CDR3 contains 13 residues. V was trimmed by 0 bases and J by 4 bases, leaving 7 bases between them. The germline V gene has CDR1 SEHNR and CDR2 FQNEAQ (reference sequence). CDR3 residues: CASSLADSYEQYF. CDR3 bases: TGTGCCAGCAGCTTAGCGGACAGTTACGAGCAGTACTTC.

The V and J genes are TRBV6-5 and TRBJ1-2; 9 nucleotides agree with TRBD1. CDR1 and CDR2 from the germline V gene are MNHEY and SVGAGI. The CDR3 is made up of 13 amino acids. With V trimmed by 2 bases and J by 6 bases, 1 base remained unmatched. This CDR3 reads CASSYTGGDGYTF. Here the CDR3 DNA reads TGTGCCAGCAGTTACACAGGGGGCGATGGCTACACCTTC.

The rearrangement uses TRBV6-5 and TRBJ2-5, with TRBD2 as a possible D gene (5 bases). V was clipped by 7 bases and J by 3 bases, with 12 bases between them. This CDR3 has 13 amino acids. Germline CDR1 reads MNHEY; CDR2 reads SVGAGI. CDR3 loop: CASTRDGEETQYF. The DNA of the CDR3 is TGTGCCAGCACCCGCGACGGGGAAGAGACCCAGTACTTC.

The CDR3: CASSLYRDNTEAFF. The CDR3 region has the DNA TGTGCCAGCAGCTTATATCGGGATAACACTGAAGCTTTCTTT. V is TRBV7-8 and J is TRBJ1-1; D unresolved. V was cut by 2 bases and J by 2 bases, with 9 bases left in between. There are 14 residues in the CDR3. Per germline, CDR1 SGHVS and CDR2 FQNEAQ.

This clone was counted between two and nine times. This chain connects TRBV7-3 to TRBJ2-7; 13 positions agree with TRBD2. Germline CDR1 reads SGHTA; CDR2 reads FQGTGA. The CDR3 extends over 14 amino acids. The V and J ends lost 4 bases and 6 bases, in that order; junction bases with no gene match: 3. The CDR3 protein is CASSSGLAGAEQYF. The CDR3 DNA follows: TGTGCCAGCAGCTCCGGACTAGCGGGAGCCGAGCAGTACTTC.

This sequence joins TRBV10-3 and TRBJ2-7, with 13 bases that match TRBD2. Germline V gives CDR1 ENHRY, CDR2 SYGVKD. The CDR3 covers 15 residues. Trimming took 10 bases from V and 2 from J; bases not matched to a gene: 8. CDR3 in amino acids: CATEDGTSGTYEQYF. CDR3 in DNA: TGTGCCACCGAAGATGGGACTAGCGGGACCTACGAGCAGTACTTC.

The V call is TRBV28, the J call TRBJ2-3, with 8 positions matching TRBD1. This CDR3 region has 15 residues. CDR1 and CDR2 from the germline V gene are MDHEN and SYDVKM. The J segment lost 4 bases and the V segment lost 4 bases, leaving 7 bases of the junction unmatched. CDR3 in amino acids: CASSSRTGLADTQYF. CDR3 in DNA: TGTGCCAGCAGTTCACGGACAGGGCTTGCAGATACGCAGTATTTT.

This sequence joins TRBV5-1 and TRBJ2-1, with 7 bases that match TRBD2. V lost 5 bases and J lost 4; bases outside the gene matches: 9. The CDR3 has 15 residues. CDR1 is SGHRS, CDR2 YFSETQ, per germline. The CDR3: CASRGAGEGYNEQFF. CDR3 sequence (DNA): TGCGCCAGCAGGGGCGCGGGGGAGGGATACAATGAGCAGTTCTTC.

This chain links TRBV12-5 with TRBJ2-7; D gene uncertain. The CDR3 is 14 residues long. V lost 3 bases and J lost 3, with 12 bases in between. CDR1 is LGHNT, CDR2 FRNRAP, per germline. DNA for the CDR3: TGTGCTAGTGGTTTTTGGCCCCAGCACTACGAGCAGTACTTC. It is translated as CASGFWPQHYEQYF.

The rearrangement joins TRBV5-1 to TRBJ2-3, with D tentatively TRBD2 (6 bases). The CDR3 totals 14 residues. V lost 2 bases, J lost 4 bases, and 11 bases lay in between. Looked up from germline, CDR1 is SGHRS and CDR2 is YFSETQ. CDR3 DNA sequence: TGCGCCAGCAGCTTTACGGGACTCGCAGATACGCAGTATTTT. It yields the protein CASSFTGLADTQYF. The full variable domain, rest sourced from reference TRBV5-1 and TRBJ2-3, is KAGVTQTPRYLIKTRGQQVTLSCSPISGHRSVSWYQQTPGQGLQFLFEYFSETQRNKGNFPGRFSGRQFSNSRSEMNVSTLELGDSALYLCASSFTGLADTQYFGPGTRLTVL.

The V and J genes are TRBV15 and TRBJ2-1; 9 bases are a match to TRBD1. The CDR3 consists of 16 residues. V shed 5 bases and J 2 bases; nucleotides not matched to a gene: 7. The germline V gene encodes CDR1 LNHNV and CDR2 YYDKDF (reference sequence). CDR3: CATSSAGQGTYNEQFF. The CDR3 DNA sequence: TGTGCCACCAGCTCGGCAGGACAGGGGACCTACAATGAGCAGTTCTTC. Together with reference TRBV15 and TRBJ2-1, the CDR3 gives the full variable domain: DAMVIQNPRYQVTQFGKPVTLSCSQTLNHNVMYWYQQKSSQAPKLLFHYYDKDFNNEADTPDNFQSRRPNTSFCFLDIRSPGLGDTAMYLCATSSAGQGTYNEQFFGPGTRLTVL.

This clone came up once. The chain recombines TRBV28 with TRBJ1-5; tentative D call: TRBD1 (5 bases). V was shortened by 6 bases and J by 3 bases, with 15 bases between the two germline ends. CDR1 MDHEN and CDR2 SYDVKM come from the germline V gene. There are 15 residues in the CDR3. The DNA for the CDR3 is TGTGCCAGCAGGGTACGGGACGTCCTCAATCAGCCCCAGCATTTT. It encodes CASRVRDVLNQPQHF.

This clone was found a few times. The genes are TRBV6-1 and TRBJ2-1, with TRBD2 matching 14 bases. The CDR3 length is 15 residues. V shed 4 bases and J 4 bases; nucleotides not matched to a gene: 0. Germline CDR1 is MNHNS and CDR2 is SASEGT. The CDR3 region has the DNA TGTGCCAGCAGTGGACTAGCGGGAGGGTACAATGAGCAGTTCTTC. The encoded protein is CASSGLAGGYNEQFF.

This clone was seen a single time. V gene TRBV28 combines with J gene TRBJ2-7, with 11 bases that match TRBD1. V gave up 6 bases and J gave up 1 base; unmatched junction bases: 5. CDR3 length: 15 amino acids. The germline gives CDR1 MDHEN, CDR2 SYDVKM. CDR3 loop: CASRMGQGDSYEQYF. Written as DNA, the CDR3 is TGTGCCAGCAGGATGGGACAGGGGGATTCCTACGAGCAGTACTTC. Using reference TRBV28 and TRBJ2-7 for the parts outside the CDR3, the full variable domain is DVKVTQSSRYLVKRTGEKVFLECVQDMDHENMFWYRQDPGLGLRLIYFSYDVKMKEKGDIPEGYSVSREKKERFSLILESASTNQTSMYLCASRMGQGDSYEQYFGPGTRLTVT.

DNA of the CDR3: TGTGCCAGCAGCTTCTCAGGGGGTTTGATCGGGGAGCTGTTTTTT. It translates to CASSFSGGLIGELFF. This rearrangement joins TRBV6-5 to TRBJ2-2, with 7 nucleotides matching TRBD1. CDR3 length: 15 amino acids. The germline V gene has CDR1 MNHEY and CDR2 SVGAGI. With V trimmed by 6 bases and J by 7 bases, 11 bases remained unmatched.

The chain joins TRBV30 to TRBJ2-5; a weak D match, TRBD2 (5 bases). The CDR3 contains 12 residues. The germline V gene has CDR1 GTSNPN and CDR2 SVGIG (reference sequence). V was pared by 5 bases and J by 2 bases, with 9 bases between. Here the CDR3 reads CAWSGEQETQYF. The CDR3 DNA reads TGTGCCTGGTCCGGGGAGCAAGAGACCCAGTACTTC.

The V and J genes are TRBV11-3 and TRBJ1-2; D is perhaps TRBD1 (5 bases). The V end lost 5 bases, the J end lost 4 bases, and 14 bases lay between the germline ends. The CDR3 length is 14 residues. Per germline, CDR1 SGHNT and CDR2 YENEEA. The CDR3 region is CASSLSGGSYGYTF. The CDR3 coding sequence is TGTGCCAGCAGCCTCTCGGGGGGGAGCTATGGCTACACCTTC.